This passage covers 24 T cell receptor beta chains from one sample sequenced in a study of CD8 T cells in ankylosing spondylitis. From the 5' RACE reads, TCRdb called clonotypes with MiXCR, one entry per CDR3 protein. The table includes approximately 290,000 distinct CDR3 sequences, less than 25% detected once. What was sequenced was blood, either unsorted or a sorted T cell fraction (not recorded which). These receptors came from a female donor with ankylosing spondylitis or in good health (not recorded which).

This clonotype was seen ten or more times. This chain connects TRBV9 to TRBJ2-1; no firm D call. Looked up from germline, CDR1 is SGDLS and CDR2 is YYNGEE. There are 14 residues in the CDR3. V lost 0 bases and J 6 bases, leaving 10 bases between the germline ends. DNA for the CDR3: TGTGCCAGCAGCGTAGGAACGAGAGTCAATGAGCAGTTCTTC. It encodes CASSVGTRVNEQFF.

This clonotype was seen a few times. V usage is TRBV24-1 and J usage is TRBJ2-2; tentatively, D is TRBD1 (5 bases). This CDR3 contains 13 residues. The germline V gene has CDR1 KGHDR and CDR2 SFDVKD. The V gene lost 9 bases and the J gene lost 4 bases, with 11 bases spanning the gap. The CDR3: CATSMDTTGELFF. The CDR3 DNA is TGTGCCACCTCCATGGACACCACCGGGGAGCTGTTTTTT.

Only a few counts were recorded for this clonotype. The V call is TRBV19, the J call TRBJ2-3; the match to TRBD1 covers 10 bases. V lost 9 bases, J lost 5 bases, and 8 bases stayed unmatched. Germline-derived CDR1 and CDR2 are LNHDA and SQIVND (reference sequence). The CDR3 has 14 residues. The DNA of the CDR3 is TGTGCCAGCCGGACAGGGGGAGTTGGAGATACGCAGTATTTT. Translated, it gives CASRTGGVGDTQYF.

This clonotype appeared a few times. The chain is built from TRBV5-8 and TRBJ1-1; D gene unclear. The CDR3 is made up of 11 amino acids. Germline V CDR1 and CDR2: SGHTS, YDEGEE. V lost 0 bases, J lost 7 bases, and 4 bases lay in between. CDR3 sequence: CASSLVDEAFF. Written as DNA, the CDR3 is TGTGCCAGCAGCTTGGTTGATGAAGCTTTCTTT.

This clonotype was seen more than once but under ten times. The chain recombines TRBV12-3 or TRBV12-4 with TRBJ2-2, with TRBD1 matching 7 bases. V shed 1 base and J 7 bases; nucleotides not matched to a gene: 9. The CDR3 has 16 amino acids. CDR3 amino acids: CASSLVSPGGRGELFF. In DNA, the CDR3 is TGTGCCAGCAGTTTAGTCAGCCCAGGGGGTCGCGGGGAGCTGTTTTTT.

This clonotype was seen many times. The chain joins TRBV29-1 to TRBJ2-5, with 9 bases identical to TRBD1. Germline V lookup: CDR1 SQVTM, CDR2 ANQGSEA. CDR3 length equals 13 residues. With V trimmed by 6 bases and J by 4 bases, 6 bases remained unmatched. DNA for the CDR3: TGCAGCGTCGACAGGGGGATGAGAGAGACCCAGTACTTC. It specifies CSVDRGMRETQYF.

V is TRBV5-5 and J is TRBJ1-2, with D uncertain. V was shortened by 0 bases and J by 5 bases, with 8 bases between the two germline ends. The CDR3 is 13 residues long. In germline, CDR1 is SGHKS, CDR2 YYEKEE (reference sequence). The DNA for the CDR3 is TGTGCCAGCAGCTTGGAGCCAGCTTATGGCTACACCTTC. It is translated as CASSLEPAYGYTF.

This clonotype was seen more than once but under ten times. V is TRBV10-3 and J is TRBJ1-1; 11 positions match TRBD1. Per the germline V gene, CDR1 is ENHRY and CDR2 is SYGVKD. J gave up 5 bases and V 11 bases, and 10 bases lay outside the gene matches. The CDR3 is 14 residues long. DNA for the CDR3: TGTGCCGCGTTCCCCGGGACAGGGGGGACTGAAGCTTTCTTT. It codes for CAAFPGTGGTEAFF.

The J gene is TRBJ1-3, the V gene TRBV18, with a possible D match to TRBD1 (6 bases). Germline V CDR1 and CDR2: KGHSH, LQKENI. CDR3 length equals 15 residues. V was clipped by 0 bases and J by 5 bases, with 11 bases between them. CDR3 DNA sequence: TGTGCCAGCTCACCACCGACAGGCGGCCGAAACACCATATATTTT. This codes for CASSPPTGGRNTIYF.

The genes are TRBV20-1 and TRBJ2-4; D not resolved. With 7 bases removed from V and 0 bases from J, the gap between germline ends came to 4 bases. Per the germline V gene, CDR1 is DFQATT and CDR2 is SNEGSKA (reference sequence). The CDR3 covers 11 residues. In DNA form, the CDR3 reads TGCAGTGGTGTAGCCAAAAACATTCAGTACTTC. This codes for CSGVAKNIQYF.

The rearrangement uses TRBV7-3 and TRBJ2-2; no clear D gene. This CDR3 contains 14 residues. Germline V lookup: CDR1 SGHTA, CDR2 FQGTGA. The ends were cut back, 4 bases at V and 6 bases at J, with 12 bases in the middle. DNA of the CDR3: TGTGCCAGCAGCTCCTATTCCGGGTCCGGGGAGCTGTTTTTT. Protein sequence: CASSSYSGSGELFF. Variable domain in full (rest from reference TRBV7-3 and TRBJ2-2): GAGVSQTPSNKVTEKGKYVELRCDPISGHTALYWYRQSLGQGPEFLIYFQGTGAADDSGLPNDRFFAVRPEGSVSTLKIQRTERGDSAVYLCASSSYSGSGELFFGEGSRLTVL.

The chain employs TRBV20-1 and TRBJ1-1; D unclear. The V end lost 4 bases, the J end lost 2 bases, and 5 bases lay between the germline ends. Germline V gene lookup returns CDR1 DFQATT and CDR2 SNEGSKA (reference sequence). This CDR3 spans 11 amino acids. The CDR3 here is CSAKANTEAFF. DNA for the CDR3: TGCAGTGCTAAAGCTAACACTGAAGCTTTCTTT.

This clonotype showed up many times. CDR3 sequence: CSGGASKGEQYF. The CDR3 region has the DNA TGCAGCGGGGGGGCTTCCAAGGGGGAGCAGTACTTC. The gene calls are TRBV29-1 and TRBJ2-7; D possibly uses TRBD1 or TRBD2 (6 bases each). The CDR3 length is 12 residues. CDR1 and CDR2 (germline): SQVTM, ANQGSEA. Trimming removed 7 bases from V and 7 bases from J, with 17 bases in between.

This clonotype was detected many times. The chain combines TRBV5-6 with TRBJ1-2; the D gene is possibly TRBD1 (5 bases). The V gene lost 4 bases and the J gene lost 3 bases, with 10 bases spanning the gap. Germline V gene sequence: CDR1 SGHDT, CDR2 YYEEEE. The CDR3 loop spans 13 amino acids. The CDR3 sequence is CASSIQQDYGYTF. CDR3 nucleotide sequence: TGTGCCAGCAGCATACAACAGGACTATGGCTACACCTTC.

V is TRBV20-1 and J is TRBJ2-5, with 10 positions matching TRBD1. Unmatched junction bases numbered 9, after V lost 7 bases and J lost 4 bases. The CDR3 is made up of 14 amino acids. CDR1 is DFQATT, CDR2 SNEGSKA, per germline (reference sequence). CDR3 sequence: CSGAGQGSRETQYF. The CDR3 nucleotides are TGCAGTGGTGCGGGACAGGGGTCTCGAGAGACCCAGTACTTC.

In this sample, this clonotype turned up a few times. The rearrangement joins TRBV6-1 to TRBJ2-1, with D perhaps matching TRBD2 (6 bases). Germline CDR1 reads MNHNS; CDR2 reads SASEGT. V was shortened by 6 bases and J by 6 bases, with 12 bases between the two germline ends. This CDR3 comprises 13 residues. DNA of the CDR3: TGTGCCAGCAGGGCGGGATGGGTCAATGAGCAGTTCTTC. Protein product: CASRAGWVNEQFF.

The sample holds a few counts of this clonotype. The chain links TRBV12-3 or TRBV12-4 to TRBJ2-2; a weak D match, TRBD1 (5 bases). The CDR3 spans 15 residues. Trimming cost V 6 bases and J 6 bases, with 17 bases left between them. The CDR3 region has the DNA TGTGCCAGCAGCTGGGCTAGGGGTAGCTCCGGGGAGCTGTTTTTT. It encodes CASSWARGSSGELFF.

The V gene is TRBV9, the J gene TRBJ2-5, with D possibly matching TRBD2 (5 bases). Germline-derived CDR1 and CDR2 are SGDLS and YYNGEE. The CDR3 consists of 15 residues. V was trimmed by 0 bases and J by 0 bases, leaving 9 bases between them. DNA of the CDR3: TGTGCCAGCAGCGTAGTCTCGGGGTACCAAGAGACCCAGTACTTC. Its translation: CASSVVSGYQETQYF.

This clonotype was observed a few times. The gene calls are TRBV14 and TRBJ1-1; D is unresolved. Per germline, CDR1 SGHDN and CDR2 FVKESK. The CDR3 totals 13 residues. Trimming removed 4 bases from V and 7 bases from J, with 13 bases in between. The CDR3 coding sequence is TGTGCCAGCAGCCTAATGGCAGGCGGTGAAGCTTTCTTT. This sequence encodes CASSLMAGGEAFF. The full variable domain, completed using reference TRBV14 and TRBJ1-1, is EAGVTQFPSHSVIEKGQTVTLRCDPISGHDNLYWYRRVMGKEIKFLLHFVKESKQDESGMPNNRFLAERTGGTYSTLKVQPAELEDSGVYFCASSLMAGGEAFFGQGTRLTVV.

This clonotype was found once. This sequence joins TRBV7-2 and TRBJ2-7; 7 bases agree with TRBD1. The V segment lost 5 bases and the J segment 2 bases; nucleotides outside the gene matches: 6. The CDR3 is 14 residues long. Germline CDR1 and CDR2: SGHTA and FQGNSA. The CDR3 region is CASSSAGGPYEQYF. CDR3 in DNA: TGTGCCAGCAGCAGCGCAGGGGGACCCTACGAGCAGTACTTC.

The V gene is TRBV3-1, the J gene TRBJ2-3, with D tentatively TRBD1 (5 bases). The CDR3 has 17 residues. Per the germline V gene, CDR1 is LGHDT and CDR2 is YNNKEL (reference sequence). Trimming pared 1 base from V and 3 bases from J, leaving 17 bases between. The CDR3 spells CASSQGVDIPGTDTQYF. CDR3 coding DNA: TGTGCCAGCAGCCAAGGTGTTGACATCCCAGGGACAGATACGCAGTATTTT.

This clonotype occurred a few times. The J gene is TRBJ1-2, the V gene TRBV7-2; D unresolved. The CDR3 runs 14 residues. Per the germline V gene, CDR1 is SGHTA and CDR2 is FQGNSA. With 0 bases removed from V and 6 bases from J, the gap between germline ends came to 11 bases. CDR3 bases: TGTGCCAGCAGCTTAGCATCGGCAGTCGATGGCTACACCTTC. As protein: CASSLASAVDGYTF.

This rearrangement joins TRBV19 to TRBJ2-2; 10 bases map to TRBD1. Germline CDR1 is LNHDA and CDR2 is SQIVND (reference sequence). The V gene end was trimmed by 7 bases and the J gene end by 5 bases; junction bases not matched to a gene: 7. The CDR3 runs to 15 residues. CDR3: CASIGRDRGTGELFF. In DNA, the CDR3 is TGTGCCAGTATTGGCCGGGACAGGGGTACCGGGGAGCTGTTTTTT.

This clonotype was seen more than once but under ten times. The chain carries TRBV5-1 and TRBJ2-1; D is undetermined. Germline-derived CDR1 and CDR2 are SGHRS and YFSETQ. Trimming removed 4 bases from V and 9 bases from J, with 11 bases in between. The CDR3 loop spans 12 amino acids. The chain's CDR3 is CASSHAVGEQFF. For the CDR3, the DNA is TGCGCCAGCAGCCATGCGGTGGGTGAGCAGTTCTTC.